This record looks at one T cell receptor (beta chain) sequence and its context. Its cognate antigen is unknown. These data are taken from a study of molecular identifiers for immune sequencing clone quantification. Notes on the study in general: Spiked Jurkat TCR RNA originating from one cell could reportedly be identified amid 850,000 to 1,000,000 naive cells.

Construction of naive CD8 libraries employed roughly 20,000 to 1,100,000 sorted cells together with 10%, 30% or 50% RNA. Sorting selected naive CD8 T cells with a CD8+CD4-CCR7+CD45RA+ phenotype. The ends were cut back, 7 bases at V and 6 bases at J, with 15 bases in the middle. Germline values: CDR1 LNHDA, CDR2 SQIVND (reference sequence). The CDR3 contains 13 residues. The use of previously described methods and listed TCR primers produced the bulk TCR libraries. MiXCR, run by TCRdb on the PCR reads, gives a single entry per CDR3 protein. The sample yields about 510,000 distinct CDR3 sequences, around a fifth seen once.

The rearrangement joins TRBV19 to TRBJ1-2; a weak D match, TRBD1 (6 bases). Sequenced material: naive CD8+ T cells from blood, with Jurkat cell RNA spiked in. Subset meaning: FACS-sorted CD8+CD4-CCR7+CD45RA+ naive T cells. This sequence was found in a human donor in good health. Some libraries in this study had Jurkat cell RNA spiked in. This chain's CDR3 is CASNIGQLNGYTF. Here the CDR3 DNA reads TGTGCCAGTAATATCGGACAGTTAAATGGCTACACCTTC.